This T cell receptor beta chain was captured in a study of blood T cell repertoires in COVID-19. The age range of participants was about 18 to 95 years, with residence in about two dozen US areas. Profiling relied on immunoSEQ multiplex PCR, and the TCRdb table lists in-frame clones only, not all of them. In the table there are about 390,000 clones, just under 90% of which are singletons. In its sample, this clone was seen once. Germline V lookup: CDR1 MNHEY, CDR2 SVGEGT. The CDR3 extends over 12 amino acids. Trimming left V 2 bases short and J 7 bases short, with 8 bases between. The chain uses TRBV6-2 or TRBV6-3 and TRBJ2-5; D uncertain. This clonotype was obtained from a woman aged 50 to 60 who had recovered from COVID-19. The specimen was PBMCs or T cells enriched from blood (not recorded which). The CDR3 region has the DNA TGTGCCAGCAGTTACACAGAAGGGACCCAGTACTTC. It codes for CASSYTEGTQYF.